This T cell receptor (beta chain) was profiled in a study of blood T cells in healthy people across ages (dated by TCRdb to between 2015 and 2016). For context, the study as a whole: In model experiments, roughly one uniquely barcoded TCR beta cDNA molecule per two T cells was captured by template switching. To track age-related changes in TCR beta repertoire diversity, the study relied on deep sequencing normalized with unique cDNA molecular identifiers. The donors were split into four age groups: young (average 16 years), middle-aged (39), aged (around 67) and long-lived (under 85). Using the same blood draw, the study looked at two additional independent replicas of 1 million unique cDNA reads for two donors, one aged 18 to 29 and the other aged 80 or older.

From the cysteine up to the phenylalanine, the CDR3 has a length of 15 residues. Left in the record is the CDR3 DNA by itself, 45 bases read in frame from the first base. Clipping removes 6 bases from V and 0 bases from J, with 10 as the unmatched junction base count. CDR1 DFQATT and CDR2 SNEGSKA are derived from the germline V gene (reference sequence). Donors were about 36 systemically healthy Caucasian individuals from Russia aged about 6 to 100 years. Approximately 9.7 milliliters of peripheral blood were drawn from each donor into EDTA-treated Vacutainer tubes. Ficoll-Paque density-gradient centrifugation was used to isolate PBMCs, with at least 6.5 million per sample. Total RNA was extracted from PBMCs with Trizol reagent, with at least 5.5 micrograms obtained per sample. Naive CD45RAhigh/CD27high T cell percentages were measured by flow cytometry on a PBMC aliquot from every donor. This clonotype was picked up a small number of times. No cognate antigen has been identified for it. No much larger clone exists at a distance of one base, and base qualities are not known.

Here is what the overall study found, with its caveats: The long-lived group showed more naive CD4+ T cells, fewer expanded clones and increased TCR diversity than the aged group, suggesting age selection. Observed TCR beta diversity correlated strongly with the percentage of naive T cells measured by flow cytometry. Since profiling was done on bulk unsorted PBMCs, naive and antigen-experienced compartments could not be conclusively compared. Estimates of total diversity from one million sequenced T cells were regarded as lower bounds and underestimates. Because donor CMV infection status was unknown, age-related changes in expanded clonotypes were potentially confounded. Observed TCR beta diversity per million T cells fell roughly linearly with age, and a significant reduction was already apparent by age roughly 41.

Library generation was performed with 5' RACE. Data came from an Illumina HiSeq 2500. A second PCR of roughly 7 to 11 cycles was performed with a sample-barcoded 5' primer and a J-beta primer mix. A unique molecular identifier was introduced onto each TCR beta cDNA molecule by a template-switch 5' adaptor carrying 12 random nucleotides. Each sample yielded at least 3 million CDR3-containing paired-end reads. All of the RNA was converted into first-strand cDNA using the Mint cDNA synthesis kit, with a TRBC-specific oligonucleotide serving as the primer. Following uracil-DNA glycosylase treatment, a first 18-cycle PCR with universal primers M1SS and BC2_uni_R was performed on all cDNA. The published analysis was carried out like this. Each sample was normalized by randomly selecting 1 million high-quality reads, each carrying a distinct molecular identifier. Instead of being binned into consensus sequences, reads that shared molecular identifiers were thrown out. MiTCR, with a Q25 quality threshold and the strictest error-elimination algorithm, was used for CDR3 identification, clonotype clustering and error correction. A nonparametric unseen species model with Euler transformation was used to estimate lower-bound total TCR beta diversity. TCRdb's own reprocessing of the public reads used fastp at Q25 and MiXCR and kept productive beta chains. Every distinct CDR3 protein forms one entry, paired with its most common genes and DNA. The V and J calls and clone size are TCRdb's, not the authors'. In this sample the table shows 800,000 or so distinct CDR3 sequences, 25% of which occur a single time. The ten largest clones represent approximately 4% of the sample.

The sample was also linked to a second study, of T cells of mothers and their children. The second study's paper adds: The donors were nine systemically healthy Caucasian individuals, made up of three mothers and their six children. cDNA synthesis consumed the entire amount of extracted RNA, loaded at 1.5 ug RNA in each 15 ul reaction. Sample barcodes and 2-4 random nucleotides were added via the M1S primer in the second PCR. Each mother yielded over 8 million TCR beta CDR3 reads and each child 2.5 million to 3 million reads. Thymic selection shapes the output of TCR recombination in a similar way in related and unrelated pairs, and inherited differences have a minor effect. Normalized repertoire overlap in related mother-child pairs was always slightly higher than in unrelated mother-child pairs, but the difference was never significant. No persistent microchimeric T cell clones were detected, at a sensitivity of roughly 99 clones per million clonotypes. The study used deep NGS to compare TCR beta repertoires of mothers and children, seeking features distinguishing related mother-child pairs from unrelated individuals. Mothers averaged roughly 40 +/- 4 years of age and children averaged about 10 +/- 4 years. After adapters were ligated using NEBNext reagents, the libraries underwent 100+100 nt paired-end sequencing on an Illumina HiSeq 2000. To avoid cross-contamination, the mother libraries and the child libraries were prepared a month apart and sequenced in separate runs. For each donor, somewhere between roughly 450,000 and 2,100,000 distinct TCR beta clonotypes were identified. Naive TCR beta clonotypes were estimated from low-frequency clonotypes matched to each donor's FACS-determined naive share, without sorting.

The sequencing sample was made of blood. The receptor was isolated from a boy younger than 18 in good health. The chain is made from TRBV20-1 and TRBJ2-7, and 8 junction bases match TRBD2. The sequenced DNA is TGCAGTGCCGATGTACTAGCGGTGAGCTCCTACGAGCAGTACTTC. It translates as CSADVLAVSSYEQYF.